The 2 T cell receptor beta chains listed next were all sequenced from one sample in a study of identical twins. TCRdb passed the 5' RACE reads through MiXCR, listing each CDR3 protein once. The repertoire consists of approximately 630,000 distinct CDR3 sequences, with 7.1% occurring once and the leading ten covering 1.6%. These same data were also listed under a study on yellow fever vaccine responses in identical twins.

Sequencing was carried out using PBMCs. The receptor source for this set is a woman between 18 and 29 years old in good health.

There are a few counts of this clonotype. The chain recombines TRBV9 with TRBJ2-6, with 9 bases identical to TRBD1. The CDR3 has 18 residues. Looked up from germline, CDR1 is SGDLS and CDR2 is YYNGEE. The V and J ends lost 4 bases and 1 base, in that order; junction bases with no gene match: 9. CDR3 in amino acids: CASSPQTGGSSGANVLTF. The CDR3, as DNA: TGTGCCAGCAGCCCCCAGACAGGGGGATCTTCTGGGGCCAACGTCCTGACTTTC.

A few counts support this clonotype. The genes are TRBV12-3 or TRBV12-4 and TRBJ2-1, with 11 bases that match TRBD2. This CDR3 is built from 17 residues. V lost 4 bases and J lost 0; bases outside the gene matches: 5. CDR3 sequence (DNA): TGTGCCAGCAGTTCCATAGCGGGGGGGAGCTCCTACAATGAGCAGTTCTTC. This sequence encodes CASSSIAGGSSYNEQFF.